What follows describes a single T cell receptor (beta chain). Isocitrate dehydrogenase mutation was absent in all glioblastoma patients. This sample is drawn from a study of glioma-infiltrating T cells after dendritic cell vaccination. Profiling relied on immunoSEQ multiplex PCR, and the TCRdb table lists in-frame clones only, not all of them. The sample has about 73,000 clones, more than 65% seen once. The CDR3 spans 15 residues. V dropped 6 bases and J dropped 9; count of bases not matched to a gene: 11. The germline CDR1 and CDR2 sequences are MNHNS and SASEGT. This TCR derives from a human donor with glioblastoma. Sequenced material: blood, taken before dendritic cell vaccination. The chain has TRBV6-1 and TRBJ2-7, with 13 positions matching TRBD2. CDR3: CASRARTSGSLGQYV. CDR3 sequence (DNA): TGTGCCAGCAGAGCGCGGACTAGCGGGAGCTTGGGGCAGTACGTC.